This T cell receptor beta chain was documented in a study of control samples from healthy donors and cancer patients. The protocol was immunoSEQ multiplex PCR, while the TCRdb copy is restricted to in-frame clones and leaves out a portion. The repertoire includes roughly 370,000 clones, 75% to 95% of them detected once, and just under 6.5% sits in the top ten. The sequence derives from a middle-aged man with head and neck cancer. Sequences were obtained from PBMCs.

The DNA for the CDR3 is TGTGCCAGCAGCTTAGTACAGGGGGCAACCTACGAGCAGTACTTC. As protein: CASSLVQGATYEQYF. This chain connects TRBV7-8 to TRBJ2-7; the match to TRBD1 covers 9 bases. CDR1 is SGHVS and CDR2 is FQNEAQ in the germline V gene. The CDR3 runs 15 residues. Trimming at V came to 1 base and at J to 2 bases, leaving 3 bases not matched to a gene. Together with reference TRBV7-8 and TRBJ2-7, the CDR3 gives the full variable domain: GAGVSQSPRYKVAKRGQDVALRCDPISGHVSLFWYQQALGQGPEFLTYFQNEAQLDKSGLPSDRFFAERPEGSVSTLKIQRTQQEDSAVYLCASSLVQGATYEQYFGPGTRLTVT.